This T cell receptor beta chain was retrieved from a study of stem cell transplantation in POMP-related autoinflammatory disease. Study-level background: Hypothesis: faulty thymoproteasomes impair CD8+ T-cell selection, skewing TRB repertoires. CD8+ T cells were low and CD4+ cells naive-skewed before transplant.

Regarding the study as a whole: Across all analyzed T-cell subsets, patients with PRAID tended toward reduced diversity and increased clonality.

CDR3 length equals 14 residues. CDR1 and CDR2 from the germline V gene are MDHEN and SYDVKM. Trimming cost V 5 bases and J 5 bases; bases outside gene matches: 4. TCRdb's table, derived via immunoSEQ multiplex PCR, lists solely in-frame clones and lacks some. The sample lists 4,500 to 5,500 clones; under 95% were seen once. Regarding this clone: Its target is not known.

The origin of this receptor is a human patient with POMP-related autoinflammation and immune dysregulation (PRAID). Some T cells may trace back to the graft donor. The specimen comprised CD8+ T cells from PBMCs, sampled after stem cell transplantation. V gene TRBV28 combines with J gene TRBJ2-7; TRBD2 matches 12 bases. CDR3: CASSLLAGGDEQYF. The CDR3 coding sequence is TGTGCCAGCAGTCTACTAGCGGGAGGAGACGAGCAGTACTTC.